This entry describes one T cell receptor (beta chain). Its specificity is unknown. Germline-derived CDR1 and CDR2 are LGHNA and YSLEER. V shed 1 base and J 3 bases; nucleotides not matched to a gene: 10. The CDR3 is made up of 17 amino acids. The source of the sample is a study of T cell responses to AZD1222 COVID-19 vaccine. Study observations and caveats: Breadth and depth of Spike-specific TCRs rose after two AZD1222 doses. Targets within unmutated variant regions were reportedly found for nearly half of spike-specific TCRs. Baseline serology detected seropositivity in only a handful of AZD1222 recipients.

Sequencing was performed with immunoSEQ multiplex PCR; in TCRdb, only in-frame clones are kept and a portion is missing. The table lists 150,000 to 200,000 clones, about 91% of them singletons. The TCR sequence derives from an adult in good health. This chain uses TRBV4-3 with TRBJ2-7; 9 nucleotides line up with TRBD2. Sequencing used peripheral blood, obtained on day 0 of AZD1222 vaccination. Here the CDR3 DNA reads TGCGCCAGCAGCCAAGTCAGGCCAGCGGGGGGCCACTACGAGCAGTACTTC. It is translated as CASSQVRPAGGHYEQYF.